This T cell receptor (beta chain) is drawn from a study of cytomegalovirus exposure and HLA in healthy donors. The PCR used 60 Vbeta and 13 Jbeta primers. Sequencing was performed with immunoSEQ multiplex PCR; in TCRdb, only in-frame clones are kept and a portion is missing. The data show some 120,000 clones, with less than 80% seen just once and roughly 2% held by the top ten. While unrecorded immune exposures were likely, the donors were nominally healthy when sampled. This CDR3 comprises 13 residues. Germline CDR1 is MNHEY and CDR2 is SVGAGI. V was shortened by 1 base and J by 6 bases, with 6 bases between the two germline ends. General study points: Follow-up analysis later connected one missense variant in DCLRE1C with trimming of TCR beta V- and J-genes. Among TCR sequences, most were rare, though some public TCRs appeared in many donors.

There are a few counts of this clone. Its antigen remains unidentified. The sequence came from a man aged 50 or older in good health and CMV-seronegative. Source material: PBMCs. The chain has TRBV6-5 and TRBJ2-2; no firm D call. CDR3 coding DNA: TGTGCCAGCAGTTACTATAGAGCCGGGGAGCTGTTTTTT. Translating it yields CASSYYRAGELFF.